The 27 T cell receptor beta chains reported below all come from one sample, sequenced in a study of cytomegalovirus exposure and HLA in healthy donors. Amplification used 60 Vbeta primers and 13 Jbeta primers. The method was immunoSEQ multiplex PCR; TCRdb's version includes in-frame clones alone and lacks a portion of them. The sample carries 150,000 to 200,000 clones, less than 85% recorded once. Source material: PBMCs. The origin of the receptors is a man between 18 and 29 years old in good health and CMV-seronegative.

This clone was picked up a small number of times. The junction shows a germline mismatch at one end, possibly a read error. V and J are TRBV4-2 and TRBJ2-5; 8 positions match TRBD1. The CDR3 is 15 amino acids. Per the germline V gene, CDR1 is LGHNA and CDR2 is YNFKEQ. The CDR3 DNA is TGTGCCAGCAGCCGAGACTGGACAGGGCAAGGGACCCAGTACTTC. Amino acids: CASSRDWTGQGTQYF.

This clone was counted a single time. This chain joins TRBV9 and TRBJ2-2; D unresolved. Germline V lookup: CDR1 SGDLS, CDR2 YYNGEE. The CDR3 runs to 13 residues. The V and J ends lost 4 bases and 5 bases respectively, with 9 bases between them. The CDR3 DNA reads as TGTGCCAGCAGCCGAAGAGAGACCGGGGAGCTGTTTTTT. It encodes CASSRRETGELFF.

The chain has TRBV5-1 and TRBJ2-1, with TRBD2 matching 8 bases. Trimming at V came to 4 bases and at J to 4 bases, leaving 13 bases not matched to a gene. The CDR3 is made up of 17 amino acids. Looked up from germline, CDR1 is SGHRS and CDR2 is YFSETQ. The chain's CDR3 is CASSPVSSGPLYNEQFF. The CDR3 DNA sequence: TGCGCCAGCAGCCCCGTATCTAGCGGGCCTCTTTACAATGAGCAGTTCTTC.

The V call is TRBV27, the J call TRBJ2-5; D not certain. Germline values: CDR1 MNHEY, CDR2 SMNVEV (reference sequence). This CDR3 is 14 amino acids long. Trimming removed 3 bases from V and 7 bases from J, with 15 bases in between. CDR3 in amino acids: CASSFSLPPGTQYF. CDR3 coding DNA: TGTGCCAGCAGTTTCTCCCTACCCCCAGGGACCCAGTACTTC.

The rearrangement links TRBV21-1 to TRBJ2-7; TRBD2 is taken as the D call from the table, unchecked against the DNA. TRBV21-1 is termed a pseudogene. This CDR3 has 14 amino acids. The CDR3 sequence: CASTQRDNAHEQYF. CDR3 DNA: TGTGCCAGCACCCAGCGGGATAATGCCCACGAGCAGTACTTC.

V gene TRBV9 combines with J gene TRBJ2-1; D call uncertain. Trimming took 0 bases from V and 7 from J, leaving 11 bases between them. Germline V lookup: CDR1 SGDLS, CDR2 YYNGEE. This CDR3 spans 14 amino acids. The CDR3 sequence: CASSVGWALNEQFF. The DNA of the CDR3 is TGTGCCAGCAGCGTAGGATGGGCCTTAAATGAGCAGTTCTTC.

On this clone: The junction and the germline gene differ at one end; a read error may be behind it. The chain couples TRBV6-1 to TRBJ1-5, with D hard to call. The CDR3 loop spans 13 amino acids. In germline, CDR1 is MNHNS, CDR2 SASEGT. This CDR3 reads CASSHSAYQLQHF. The CDR3 DNA follows: TGTGCCAGCAGTCACAGTGCTTATCAGCTCCAGCATTTT.

This clone was counted a few times. V gene TRBV7-2 combines with J gene TRBJ2-3; a weak D match, TRBD2 (5 bases). Looked up from germline, CDR1 is SGHTA and CDR2 is FQGNSA. This CDR3 has 15 amino acids. The ends were cut back, 1 base at V and 8 bases at J, with 16 bases in the middle. CDR3 bases: TGTGCCAGCAGCTTAGATTCGCGGAGTCGGGGTACGCAGTATTTT. Translating gives CASSLDSRSRGTQYF. The full variable domain, rest sourced from reference TRBV7-2 and TRBJ2-3, is GAGVSQSPSNKVTEKGKDVELRCDPISGHTALYWYRQSLGQGLEFLIYFQGNSAPDKSGLPSDRFSAERTGGSVSTLTIQRTQQEDSAVYLCASSLDSRSRGTQYFGPGTRLTVL.

This chain joins TRBV10-3 and TRBJ2-7; D perhaps matches TRBD1 (5 bases). Deletions cut 3 bases from V and 0 bases from J, with 9 bases between. CDR3 length equals 14 residues. Germline V gives CDR1 ENHRY, CDR2 SYGVKD. The CDR3, as DNA: TGTGCCATCAGTGATAACCAGGGCTCCTACGAGCAGTACTTC. Amino acid sequence: CAISDNQGSYEQYF.

The sample holds one count of this clone. The chain couples TRBV5-1 to TRBJ2-2, with D perhaps matching TRBD1 (6 bases). Trimming removed 2 bases from V and 5 bases from J, with 13 bases in between. Germline V CDR1 and CDR2: SGHRS, YFSETQ. The CDR3 has 15 residues. In DNA form, the CDR3 reads TGCGCCAGCAGCTTTAGGACAGACAGTACCGGGGAGCTGTTTTTT. Its protein is CASSFRTDSTGELFF.

With regard to this clone: An end of the junction does not agree with germline; a read error may underlie this. This chain links TRBV6-5 with TRBJ2-5; D remains unclear. Germline CDR1 reads MNHEY; CDR2 reads SVGAGI. The CDR3 is 14 residues long. CDR3 loop: CASSRGFWQETQYF. The DNA for the CDR3 is TGTGCCAGCAGTAGAGGATTTTGGCAAGAAACCCAGTACTTC.

The genes are TRBV18 and TRBJ1-5; TRBD1 is a possible D gene (6 bases). Germline V gives CDR1 KGHSH, CDR2 LQKENI. CDR3 length: 16 residues. Between the trimmed V and J ends, which lost 3 bases and 2 bases, there was a span of 14 bases. The CDR3 protein is CASSPAQGFGNQPQHF. In DNA form, the CDR3 reads TGTGCCAGCTCACCCGCCCAGGGGTTTGGCAATCAGCCCCAGCATTTT.

The chain is built from TRBV18 and TRBJ2-5; D remains ambiguous. The CDR3 runs to 13 residues. The V gene lost 3 bases and the J gene lost 5 bases, with 10 bases spanning the gap. Germline V gives CDR1 KGHSH, CDR2 LQKENI. DNA for the CDR3: TGTGCCAGCTCACCGAGAGGAGATGAGACCCAGTACTTC. It translates to CASSPRGDETQYF.

V usage is TRBV9 and J usage is TRBJ2-2, with 11 bases identical to TRBD2. From germline, CDR1 is SGDLS and CDR2 YYNGEE. This CDR3 spans 15 amino acids. V was pared by 1 base and J by 4 bases, with 0 bases of the junction left unmatched. CDR3 nucleotides: TGTGCCAGCAGCGTAACTAGCGGGAGCACCGGGGAGCTGTTTTTT. This translates into CASSVTSGSTGELFF.

The genes are TRBV18 and TRBJ2-5; D is unresolved. The CDR3 runs 14 residues. Germline V lookup: CDR1 KGHSH, CDR2 LQKENI. V was shortened by 3 bases and J by 0 bases, with 8 bases between the two germline ends. The CDR3 loop is CASSPPTNQETQYF. DNA for the CDR3: TGTGCCAGCTCACCCCCCACAAACCAAGAGACCCAGTACTTC.

The chain has TRBV27 and TRBJ1-5, with D unresolved. CDR3 size: 12 residues. The germline V gene has CDR1 MNHEY and CDR2 SMNVEV (reference sequence). Trimming left V 8 bases short and J 9 bases short, with 14 bases between. The DNA of the CDR3 is TGTGCCAGCGGCTATAGGGAGAGGCCCCAGCATTTT. It codes for CASGYRERPQHF.

This chain uses TRBV18 with TRBJ2-7; TRBD2 matches 7 bases. The V segment lost 2 bases and the J segment 2 bases; nucleotides outside the gene matches: 9. From germline, CDR1 is KGHSH and CDR2 LQKENI. The CDR3 contains 16 residues. The CDR3 protein is CASSPEGLAVPYEQYF. The CDR3 nucleotides are TGTGCCAGCTCACCAGAGGGGCTAGCGGTCCCCTACGAGCAGTACTTC.

This rearrangement joins TRBV5-1 to TRBJ2-2, with 7 bases aligning to TRBD1. V lost 3 bases, J lost 4 bases, and 3 bases stayed unmatched. Germline assignment: CDR1 SGHRS and CDR2 YFSETQ. There are 14 residues in the CDR3. Written as DNA, the CDR3 is TGCGCCAGCAGCTCTAGGACAGGCACCGGGGAGCTGTTTTTT. It encodes CASSSRTGTGELFF.

DNA of the CDR3: TGTGCCAGCAGCCTTACCACCGGGACAGGAGGAAACACCATATATTTT. Its translation is CASSLTTGTGGNTIYF. J is TRBJ1-3 and V is TRBV7-9, with 8 bases aligning to TRBD1. Looked up from germline, CDR1 is SEHNR and CDR2 is FQNEAQ (reference sequence). The CDR3 length is 16 residues. After removal of 5 bases from V and 4 bases from J, the junction contained 10 bases not matched to a gene.

V gene TRBV7-9 combines with J gene TRBJ2-7; 9 bases are a match to TRBD1. Trimming took 3 bases from V and 2 from J; bases not matched to a gene: 2. Germline V lookup: CDR1 SEHNR, CDR2 FQNEAQ (reference sequence). The CDR3 covers 14 residues. CDR3 sequence: CASSLGTGTYEQYF. The CDR3 bases are TGTGCCAGCAGCTTGGGGACAGGGACCTACGAGCAGTACTTC.

This chain connects TRBV19 to TRBJ1-3, with TRBD1 identical over 8 bases. The CDR3 is made up of 15 amino acids. Germline V lookup: CDR1 LNHDA, CDR2 SQIVND (reference sequence). J gave up 4 bases and V 5 bases, and 7 bases lay outside the gene matches. CDR3 bases: TGTGCCAGTAGTTTCCGACAGGGGAAAGGAAACACCATATATTTT. Translation gives CASSFRQGKGNTIYF.

The chain has TRBV6-1 and TRBJ1-5, with 8 bases matching TRBD1. V dropped 6 bases and J dropped 5; count of bases not matched to a gene: 6. The CDR3 is 14 amino acids. Germline assignment: CDR1 MNHNS and CDR2 SASEGT. The CDR3 nucleotides are TGTGCCAGCAGAGACGGACAGGGCTATCAGCCCCAGCATTTT. The encoded protein is CASRDGQGYQPQHF.

The DNA of the CDR3 is TGTGCCAGCAGTATAGCGGGAGAGGAAGATGAGCAGTTCTTC. Translating gives CASSIAGEEDEQFF. This chain uses TRBV25-1 with TRBJ2-1, with 9 bases identical to TRBD2. CDR3 length equals 14 residues. V dropped 5 bases and J dropped 8; count of bases not matched to a gene: 7. CDR1 is MGHDK, CDR2 SYGVNS, per germline.

This rearrangement joins TRBV27 to TRBJ2-2, with D possibly being TRBD2 (6 bases). The V and J ends lost 6 bases and 7 bases respectively, with 12 bases between them. The CDR3 loop spans 13 amino acids. Germline CDR1 MNHEY, CDR2 SMNVEV (reference sequence). The CDR3 here is CASSLLGGGELFF. CDR3 DNA sequence: TGTGCCAGCAGCCTTCTGGGGGGCGGGGAGCTGTTTTTT.

This chain uses TRBV5-4 with TRBJ2-3; TRBD1 is a possible D gene (5 bases). The CDR3 is made up of 14 amino acids. Trimming took 3 bases from V and 4 from J, leaving 12 bases between them. CDR1 SGHNT and CDR2 YYREEE come from the germline V gene (reference sequence). DNA of the CDR3: TGTGCCAGCAGCTACATAGGGGCCGCAGATACGCAGTATTTT. Translated: CASSYIGAADTQYF.

The chain couples TRBV5-4 to TRBJ2-7, with D possibly being TRBD2 (6 bases). The V end lost 4 bases, the J end lost 2 bases, and 13 bases lay between the germline ends. This CDR3 is built from 14 residues. CDR1 SGHNT and CDR2 YYREEE come from the germline V gene (reference sequence). This CDR3 reads CASSTGLLPYEQYF. CDR3 nucleotide sequence: TGTGCCAGCAGCACGGGACTTTTACCCTACGAGCAGTACTTC.

The J gene is TRBJ1-1, the V gene TRBV11-2; 7 bases line up with TRBD1. The CDR3 is 14 residues long. J lost 1 base, V lost 5 bases, and 4 bases had no gene match. Germline V gene sequence: CDR1 SGHAT, CDR2 FQNNGV. The CDR3 sequence is CASSRQGGNTEAFF. The CDR3 DNA reads TGTGCCAGCAGCAGACAGGGAGGGAACACTGAAGCTTTCTTT.